Here is one TCR beta chain with its context. Per the original data handling: Quantification of nucleated cells was approximated via reference gene primer amplification. TCRdb's copy holds only in-frame clones and misses some; the assay was immunoSEQ multiplex PCR. V, J and clone size are taken as reported in that table, and D and trimming were inferred from the DNA itself. The sample lists tens of thousands of clones, 88% occurring once. This record belongs to a study of blood T cell repertoires in COVID-19. Study-level background: Spain, Italy and the United States supplied samples that represented acute and convalescent COVID-19. Sources were T cells, B-cell-depleted T cells, or PBMCs; the material itself was cDNA or gDNA.

Looked up from germline, CDR1 is GTSNPN and CDR2 is SVGIG (reference sequence). V lost 2 bases to trimming and J lost 4 bases; unmatched junction nucleotides: 5. The CDR3 spans 13 residues. This sequence was found in a human donor in a cohort sampled during active COVID-19. This chain connects TRBV30 to TRBJ2-7, with 7 bases identical to TRBD1. The sequencing input was peripheral blood. The CDR3 sequence: CAWSKQGLYEQYF. Written as DNA, the CDR3 is TGTGCCTGGAGTAAACAGGGGTTGTACGAGCAGTACTTC.